This entry concerns a single TCR beta chain. This record belongs to a study of shared clonotypes between healthy human individuals. Template for every sorted-subset replicate PCR totaled roughly 200 ng DNA, 25,000 to 35,000 T cell genomes. TCRdb's copy holds only in-frame clones and misses some; the assay was immunoSEQ multiplex PCR. Here the sample spans 2 million to 3 million clones, about 92% being singletons. CDR1 is MNHNS, CDR2 SASEGT, per germline. CDR3 length equals 16 residues. V shed 2 bases and J shed 2 bases, with 14 bases lying between them. The V and J genes are TRBV6-1 and TRBJ2-3; tentative D call: TRBD1 (6 bases). The sequence came from a man in his late teens or twenties in good health. The sample comprised naive CD4+ T cells sorted from blood. Subset of the sample: CD45RA+ positively selected. The CDR3 DNA follows: TGTGCCAGCAGTGAACTGGGGACACTATCCACAGATACGCAGTATTTT. This codes for CASSELGTLSTDTQYF.